Each of the 4 T cell receptor beta chains below was sequenced from the same sample in a study of T cells in Graves' hyperthyroidism and ophthalmopathy (dated 2019 in TCRdb). Libraries were constructed by multiplex PCR. The data were produced on an Illumina HiSeq 2000. The TCR beta CDR3 regions were amplified from RNA transcripts. The TCR CDR3 was subjected to a first round of RT-PCR using the HTBI primer set and the Qiagen OneStep RT-PCR kit. TCRdb reran the public reads through fastp at Q25 and MiXCR, keeping productive beta chains. When rows share a CDR3 protein, they turn into one entry using the most common DNA and genes. The sample table lists about 24,000 distinct CDR3 sequences, about 53% of them with a count of one. The top ten hold about 25% of the sample. Specimen: blood. The receptors were gathered from a woman aged 40 to 50 with Graves' hyperthyroidism that later progressed to Graves' ophthalmopathy.

The chain joins TRBV9 to TRBJ2-7, with TRBD2 matching over 10 bases. The germline V gene encodes CDR1 SGDLS and CDR2 YYNGEE. After removal of 5 bases from V and 3 bases from J, the junction contained 17 bases not matched to a gene. CDR3 size: 18 residues. CDR3 in DNA: TGTGCCAGCAGTAAACGCGCCAGCGGGAGGGGGGGATTCTACGAGCAGTACTTC. Translating gives CASSKRASGRGGFYEQYF.

In its sample, this clonotype was seen a few times. The J gene is TRBJ1-2, the V gene TRBV20-1, with a weak D call TRBD1 (6 bases). Per germline, CDR1 DFQATT and CDR2 SNEGSKA (reference sequence). The ends were cut back, 5 bases at V and 6 bases at J, with 10 bases in the middle. The CDR3 sequence is 11 residues long. Here the CDR3 reads CSAPHRDGYTF. The CDR3 DNA is TGCAGTGCTCCGCACAGGGATGGCTACACCTTC.

The genes are TRBV7-6 and TRBJ2-7, with D tentatively TRBD1 or TRBD2 (6 bases each). This CDR3 is 14 amino acids long. Trimming took off 2 bases at V and 6 bases at J, with 14 bases between the two ends. The germline V gene has CDR1 SGHVS and CDR2 FNYEAQ. The CDR3 region has the DNA TGTGCCAGCAGCTTATTTGGGGGGCAGGGCGAGCAGTACTTC. It is translated as CASSLFGGQGEQYF.

This clonotype has more than one count but fewer than ten. This chain links TRBV7-2 with TRBJ2-3; D is unresolved. This CDR3 is 16 amino acids long. Germline V gene lookup returns CDR1 SGHTA and CDR2 FQGNSA. V lost 1 base and J 3 bases, leaving 14 bases between the germline ends. CDR3 DNA: TGTGCCAGCAGCTTAGACGATAGGCAGGTGACAGATACGCAGTATTTT. Encoded protein: CASSLDDRQVTDTQYF.